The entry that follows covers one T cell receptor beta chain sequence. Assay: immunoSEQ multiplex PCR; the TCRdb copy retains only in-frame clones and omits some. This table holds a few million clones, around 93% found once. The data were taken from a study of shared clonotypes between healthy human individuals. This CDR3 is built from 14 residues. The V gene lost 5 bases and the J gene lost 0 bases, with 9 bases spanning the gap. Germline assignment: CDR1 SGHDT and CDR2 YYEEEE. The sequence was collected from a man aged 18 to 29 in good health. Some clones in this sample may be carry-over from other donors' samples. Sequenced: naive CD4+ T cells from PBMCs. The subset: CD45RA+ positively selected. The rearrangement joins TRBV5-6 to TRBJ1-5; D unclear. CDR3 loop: CASSLKDSNQPQHF. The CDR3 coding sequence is TGTGCCAGCAGTTTGAAGGATAGCAATCAGCCCCAGCATTTT.